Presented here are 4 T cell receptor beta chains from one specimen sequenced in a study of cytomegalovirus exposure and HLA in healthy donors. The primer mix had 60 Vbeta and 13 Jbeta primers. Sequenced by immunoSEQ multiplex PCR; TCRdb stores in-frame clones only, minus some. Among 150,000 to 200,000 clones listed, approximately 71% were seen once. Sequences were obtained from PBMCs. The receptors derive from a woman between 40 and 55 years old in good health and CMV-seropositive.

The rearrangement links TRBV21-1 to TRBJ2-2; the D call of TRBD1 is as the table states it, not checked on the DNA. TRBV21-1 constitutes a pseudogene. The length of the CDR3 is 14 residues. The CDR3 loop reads CASSKFEQTGELFF. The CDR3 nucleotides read TGTGCCAGCAGCAAATTTGAACAGACCGGGGAGCTGTTTTTT.

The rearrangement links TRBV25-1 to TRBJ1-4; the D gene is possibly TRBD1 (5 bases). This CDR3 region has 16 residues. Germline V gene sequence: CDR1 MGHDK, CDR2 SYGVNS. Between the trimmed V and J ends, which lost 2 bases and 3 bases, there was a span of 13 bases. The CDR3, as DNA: TGTGCCAGCAGTGAAGTTAATAGGGGATCTAATGAAAAACTGTTTTTT. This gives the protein CASSEVNRGSNEKLFF.

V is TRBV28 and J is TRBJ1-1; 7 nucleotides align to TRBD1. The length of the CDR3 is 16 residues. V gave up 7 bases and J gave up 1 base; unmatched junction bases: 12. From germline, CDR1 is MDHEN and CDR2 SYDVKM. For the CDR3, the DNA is TGTGCCAGCACCCTCCCACCGACAGGGAGGAACACTGAAGCTTTCTTT. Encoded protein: CASTLPPTGRNTEAFF. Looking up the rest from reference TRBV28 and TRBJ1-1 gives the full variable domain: DVKVTQSSRYLVKRTGEKVFLECVQDMDHENMFWYRQDPGLGLRLIYFSYDVKMKEKGDIPEGYSVSREKKERFSLILESASTNQTSMYLCASTLPPTGRNTEAFFGQGTRLTVV.

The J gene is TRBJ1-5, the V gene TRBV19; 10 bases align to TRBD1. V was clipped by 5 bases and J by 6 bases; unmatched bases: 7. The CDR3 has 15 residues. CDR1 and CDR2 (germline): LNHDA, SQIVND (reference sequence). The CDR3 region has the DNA TGTGCCAGTAGTTTAGCCGGGACAGGGGTTCAGCCCCAGCATTTT. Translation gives CASSLAGTGVQPQHF.